The clone carrying this T cell receptor (beta chain) has only a few counts. The antigen is unknown. This sample stems from a study of OX40 agonist ivuxolimab in advanced cancers. Study overall: Mean age around 60 years, range roughly 23 to 79; 82.7% male. Study conclusions and caveats: Near-lowest levels of clonal expansion characterized partial responders at 0.1-3.0 mg/kg. Among T cells, CD8+ cells averaged more expanded clones than CD4+ cells.

This table comes from immunoSEQ multiplex PCR, and its TCRdb copy is limited to in-frame clones, with some not included. The repertoire includes around 30,000 clones, roughly 84% of them detected once, and approximately 21% sits in the top ten. Prior autoimmune disease or systemic immunosuppression barred patients. The J segment lost 8 bases and the V segment lost 4 bases, leaving 4 bases of the junction unmatched. Germline CDR1 and CDR2: MNHNS and SASEGT. CDR3 length equals 15 residues. Specimen: CD4+ or CD8+ T cells sorted from blood, collected in a trial of the OX40 agonist ivuxolimab. This sequence originates from an adult with an advanced solid tumor such as melanoma, head and neck, liver or kidney cancer. V and J are TRBV6-1 and TRBJ2-1, with TRBD2 matching 14 bases. For the CDR3, the DNA is TGTGCCAGCAGTGCTGGGACTAGCGGGAGTCATGAGCAGTTCTTC. Amino acids: CASSAGTSGSHEQFF.